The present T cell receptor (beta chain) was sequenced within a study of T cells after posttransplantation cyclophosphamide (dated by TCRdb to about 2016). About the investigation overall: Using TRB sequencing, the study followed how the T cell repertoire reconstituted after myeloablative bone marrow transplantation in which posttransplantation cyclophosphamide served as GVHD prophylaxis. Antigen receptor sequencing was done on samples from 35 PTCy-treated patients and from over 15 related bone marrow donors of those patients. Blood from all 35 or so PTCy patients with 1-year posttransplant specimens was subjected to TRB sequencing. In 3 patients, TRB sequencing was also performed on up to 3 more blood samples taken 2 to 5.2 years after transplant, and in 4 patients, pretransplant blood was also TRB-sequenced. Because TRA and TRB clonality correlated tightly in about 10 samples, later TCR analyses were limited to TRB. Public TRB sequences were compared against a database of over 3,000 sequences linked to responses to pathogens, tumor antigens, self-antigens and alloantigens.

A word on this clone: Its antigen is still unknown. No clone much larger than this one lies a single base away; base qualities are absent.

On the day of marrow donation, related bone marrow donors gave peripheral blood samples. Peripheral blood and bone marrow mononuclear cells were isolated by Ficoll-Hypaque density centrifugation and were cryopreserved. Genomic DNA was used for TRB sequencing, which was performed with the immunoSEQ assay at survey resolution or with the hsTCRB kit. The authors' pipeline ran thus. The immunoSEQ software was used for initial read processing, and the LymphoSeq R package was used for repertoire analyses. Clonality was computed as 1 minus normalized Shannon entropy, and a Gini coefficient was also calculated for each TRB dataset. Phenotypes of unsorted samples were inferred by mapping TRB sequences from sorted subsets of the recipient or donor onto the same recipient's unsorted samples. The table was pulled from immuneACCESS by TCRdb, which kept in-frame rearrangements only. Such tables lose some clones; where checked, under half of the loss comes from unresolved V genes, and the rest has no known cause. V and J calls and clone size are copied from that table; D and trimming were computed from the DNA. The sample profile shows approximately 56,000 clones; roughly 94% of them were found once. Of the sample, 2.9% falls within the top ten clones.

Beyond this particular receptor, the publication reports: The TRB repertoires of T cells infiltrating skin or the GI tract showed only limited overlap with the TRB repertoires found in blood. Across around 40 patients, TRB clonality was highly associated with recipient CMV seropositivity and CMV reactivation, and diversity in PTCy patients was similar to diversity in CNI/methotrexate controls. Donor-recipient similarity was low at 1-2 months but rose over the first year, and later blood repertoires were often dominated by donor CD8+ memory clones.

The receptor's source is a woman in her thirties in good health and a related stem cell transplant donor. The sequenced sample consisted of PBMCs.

The DNA reads as follows: TGTGCCAGCAGCTTCTATGTCCAGGGCCGAAGGGGAAACACCATATATTTT. This translates into CASSFYVQGRRGNTIYF. The chain is assembled from TRBV13 and TRBJ1-3, and the D gene may be TRBD1, 5 bases matching. The trim is 3 bases for V and 4 bases for J, with a gap of 19 bases between the germline ends. There are 17 amino acids in the CDR3, from cysteine to phenylalanine inclusive. Solely the CDR3 DNA is kept, with 51 bases framed from the first base. CDR1 and CDR2 are drawn from the germline V gene (reference sequence): PRHDT, FYEKMQ.